A selection of T cell receptor beta chains follows, all from one sample in a study of T cell responses to AZD1222 COVID-19 vaccine. Clones were sequenced by immunoSEQ multiplex PCR, and TCRdb holds only the in-frame ones, with some missing. There are some 28,000 clones in the sample; around 80% occur only once, and 5.8% lies in the top ten. This sample comprised peripheral blood, obtained on day 0 of AZD1222 vaccination. The receptors were sampled from an adult in good health. The CDR3 runs from the conserved cysteine through the conserved F or W. D genes are given only for firm matches. The size field is filled for only some rows; it gives once, few, many or a size class.

CDR3aa	CDR3nt	j_gene	d_gene	abundance	v_gene
CASGTQTGKDTIYF	TGTGCCAGCGGGACACAGACAGGGAAGGACACCATATATTTT	TRBJ1-3	TRBD1	once	TRBV7-9
CASSLKTGGGQPQHF	TGTGCCAGCAGCTTAAAGACAGGGGGGGGACAGCCCCAGCATTTT	TRBJ1-5	TRBD1	few	TRBV7-2
CASSLPGGADEKLFF	TGTGCCAGCAGTCTCCCAGGGGGCGCTGATGAAAAACTGTTTTTT	TRBJ1-4	TRBD1	NA	TRBV7-9
CASSSGGGAYTEAFF	TGTGCCAGCAGCTCCGGAGGGGGCGCCTACACTGAAGCTTTCTTT	TRBJ1-1	TRBD1	NA	TRBV7-3
CASSLISSWGTEAFF	TGTGCCAGCAGCTTGATATCCTCCTGGGGCACTGAAGCTTTCTTT	TRBJ1-1	NA	NA	TRBV5-8
CASSYGGETEAFF	TGTGCCAGCAGTTACGGGGGGGAGACTGAAGCTTTCTTT	TRBJ1-1	NA	NA	TRBV6-5
CASSKGTGNNQPQHF	TGTGCCAGCAGCAAAGGGACAGGGAACAATCAGCCCCAGCATTTT	TRBJ1-5	NA	NA	TRBV21-1
CASKGTGQTYEQYF	TGTGCCAGCAAGGGGACAGGCCAAACCTACGAGCAGTACTTC	TRBJ2-7	TRBD1	NA	TRBV5-6
CASSEGPTGQEFF	TGTGCCAGCAGTGAGGGGCCAACTGGGCAAGAGTTCTTC	TRBJ2-1	NA	NA	TRBV6-1
CASSLLTGTENEKLFF	TGTGCCAGCAGCTTGTTAACTGGGACAGAGAATGAAAAACTGTTTTTT	TRBJ1-4	TRBD1	NA	TRBV5-6
CASSPGTVTSVETQYF	TGTGCCAGCAGCCCCGGGACAGTCACGTCTGTGGAGACCCAGTACTTC	TRBJ2-5	TRBD1	NA	TRBV4-2